Reported below is one TCR beta chain. The target antigen is unknown. From the 5' RACE reads, TCRdb called clonotypes with MiXCR, one entry per CDR3 protein. There are fewer than 450,000 distinct CDR3 sequences in the sample; roughly 21% occur only once, and approximately 12% lies in the top ten. This sample is drawn from a study of T-cell memory formation after mild COVID-19. Study overall: Largely, TCR clusters stayed within a single donor. The study's findings and limits: For contracting clones, CD4+ ones sat mainly in CM and EM, CD8+ in EMRA. Proof of SARS-CoV-2 specificity was absent for the second-wave clones that crested on day 37. Clones contracting over day 15 to 85 were CD4/CD8 balanced, with later expanders leaning CD4+.

CDR1 and CDR2 from the germline V gene are SGHKS and YYEKEE (reference sequence). Trimming removed 2 bases from V and 4 bases from J, with 7 bases in between. The CDR3 consists of 13 residues. The sequence came from an adult woman who had mild COVID-19 (a few samples of this study predate the infection). Cell type and time point are not known. This chain links TRBV5-5 with TRBJ2-1; no firm D call. Material for sequencing was PBMCs or a T cell subset sorted from them (not recorded which). In DNA, the CDR3 is TGTGCCAGCAGCTTTGGAAATTACAATGAGCAGTTCTTC. Its protein product is CASSFGNYNEQFF.